In its sample, the clone carrying this T cell receptor beta chain was seen many times. What it recognizes is unknown. Germline assignment: CDR1 LNHNV and CDR2 YYDKDF (reference sequence). Trimming took 1 base from V and 14 from J; bases not matched to a gene: 9. The CDR3 totals 13 residues. This specimen comes from a study of shared clonotypes between healthy human individuals. Study-wide background: The study drew on a couple of women and a few men aged 18 to 49 as donors. Overall study results and limits: Generation probabilities of non-shared clonotypes were lower (relative to those shared by all four donors). Even with large depth, rarefaction showed that sorted-subset sequencing was incomplete. The naive CD4 repertoires of a handful of donors were compared, and about 5% of clonotypes were shared.

The table came from immunoSEQ multiplex PCR; TCRdb's copy has only in-frame clones and leaves some out. The sample has 550,000 to 850,000 clones; around two thirds are singletons. The V call is TRBV15, the J call TRBJ2-5; 8 bases line up with TRBD2. This receptor was identified in a woman aged 25 to 39 in good health. Sequenced sample: memory CD4+ T cells sorted from blood. Subset reported: CD45RA-negative fraction. CDR3 amino acids: CATSRVPSGSQYF. In nucleotides, the CDR3 is TGTGCCACCAGCAGAGTTCCTAGCGGGTCTCAATACTTC.